This TCR beta chain was profiled in a study of neoadjuvant anti-PD-1 for oral cavity cancer. General study findings and limits: After neoadjuvant nivolumab, PBMC T cell clonality was significantly higher in non-responders than responders. With a few patients per group, TCR findings need larger cohorts.

Indicated time point: after neoadjuvant nivolumab, at surgical resection. Concerning this clone: Its antigen remains unidentified.

Profiled with immunoSEQ multiplex PCR; TCRdb holds only in-frame clones, not every one. The sample holds 13,000 to 15,000 clones, less than 75% seen once. The source material was PBMCs, sampled after nivolumab (anti-PD-1) treatment. The sequence came from a person between 40 and 80 years old with oral cavity squamous cell carcinoma.

CDR3 in DNA: TGTGCCAGTAGTATGGACCCAGCGGGGGGGCGAGAGCAGTACTTC. Encoded protein: CASSMDPAGGREQYF. This chain connects TRBV19 to TRBJ2-7, with 10 bases matching TRBD2. The CDR3 is 15 amino acids. V shed 3 bases, J shed 7 bases, and the junction held 9 bases outside the gene matches. Germline CDR1 LNHDA, CDR2 SQIVND (reference sequence).